This is a list of T cell receptor beta chains from one sample in a study of T cell responses to AZD1222 COVID-19 vaccine. Libraries were prepared by immunoSEQ multiplex PCR; TCRdb keeps only in-frame clonotypes and omits some of them. The profile shows approximately 150,000 clones, roughly 91% of them singletons. The starting material was peripheral blood, obtained 28 days after the second AZD1222 dose. These receptors came from an adult who received the AZD1222 COVID-19 vaccine. Both conserved end residues are part of each CDR3.

CDR3 protein: CAWSRQGPQNTGELFF; V gene: TRBV30; J gene: TRBJ2-2
CDR3 protein: CASSPREGRGRNEQYF; V gene: TRBV13; J gene: TRBJ2-7
CDR3 protein: CASRLDRKGYTF; V gene: TRBV5-1; J gene: TRBJ1-2
CDR3 protein: CASSPQGTSNSPLHF; V gene: TRBV7-2; J gene: TRBJ1-6
CDR3 protein: CAISDRSNQPQHF; V gene: TRBV10-3; J gene: TRBJ1-5
CDR3 protein: CASSTFGVDSGNTIYF; V gene: TRBV7-2; J gene: TRBJ1-3
CDR3 protein: CASSTGTYPGQGGYTF; V gene: TRBV11-2; J gene: TRBJ1-2
CDR3 protein: CASSPHLTGATSGNTIYF; V gene: TRBV7-2; J gene: TRBJ1-3
CDR3 protein: CAWSVLSGTGELFF; V gene: TRBV30; J gene: TRBJ2-2
CDR3 protein: CASSSQGSGELFF; V gene: TRBV11-3; J gene: TRBJ2-2
CDR3 protein: CASSIRGLTRNQPQHF; V gene: TRBV19; J gene: TRBJ1-5
CDR3 protein: CASSRQGPYGDTQYF; V gene: TRBV7-3; J gene: TRBJ2-3
CDR3 protein: CASSSTGAENSPLHF; V gene: TRBV11-2; J gene: TRBJ1-6
CDR3 protein: CASSRSQVSGNTIYF; V gene: TRBV3-1/TRBV3-2; J gene: TRBJ1-3
CDR3 protein: CASSSVHSYNEQFF; V gene: TRBV5-6; J gene: TRBJ2-1
CDR3 protein: CASSSGRNRGGNTIYF; V gene: TRBV5-4; J gene: TRBJ1-3
CDR3 protein: CASSEIRQGASSGNTIYF; V gene: TRBV6-1; J gene: TRBJ1-3
CDR3 protein: CASQGHLDTEAFF; V gene: TRBV10-3; J gene: TRBJ1-1
CDR3 protein: CASSPTSGANVLTF; V gene: TRBV18; J gene: TRBJ2-6
CDR3 protein: CASSQLGQGGSGNTIYF; V gene: TRBV19; J gene: TRBJ1-3
CDR3 protein: CASSQGPGSTEAFF; V gene: TRBV3-1/TRBV3-2; J gene: TRBJ1-1
CDR3 protein: CATSDLPIAGNEQFF; V gene: TRBV24-1; J gene: TRBJ2-1
CDR3 protein: CASSQDVSGPVFGQYF; V gene: TRBV3-1/TRBV3-2; J gene: TRBJ2-7
CDR3 protein: CASSQTPGLGDSPLHF; V gene: TRBV5-1; J gene: TRBJ1-6
CDR3 protein: CATSWTGGDDGYTF; V gene: TRBV24-1; J gene: TRBJ1-2
CDR3 protein: CASSLPVSGYTF; V gene: TRBV2; J gene: TRBJ1-2
CDR3 protein: CASSLRGSDSNSPLHF; V gene: TRBV7-9; J gene: TRBJ1-6
CDR3 protein: CASRGFGAGDTQYF; V gene: TRBV6-5; J gene: TRBJ2-3